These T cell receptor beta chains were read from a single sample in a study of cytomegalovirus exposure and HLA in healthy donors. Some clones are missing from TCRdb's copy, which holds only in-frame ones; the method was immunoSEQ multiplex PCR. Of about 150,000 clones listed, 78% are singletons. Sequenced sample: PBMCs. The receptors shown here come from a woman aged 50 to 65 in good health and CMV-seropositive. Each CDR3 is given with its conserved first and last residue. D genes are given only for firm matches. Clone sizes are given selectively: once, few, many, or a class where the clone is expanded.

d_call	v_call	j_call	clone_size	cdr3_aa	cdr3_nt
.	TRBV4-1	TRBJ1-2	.	CASSQPLAGPGGYTF	TGCGCCAGCAGCCAACCTTTGGCAGGACCAGGGGGCTACACCTTC
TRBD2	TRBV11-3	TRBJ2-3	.	CASSPRTSGGPDTQYF	TGTGCCAGCAGCCCGAGGACTAGCGGGGGGCCAGATACGCAGTATTTT
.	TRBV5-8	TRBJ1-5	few	CASSPQGNNQPQHF	TGTGCCAGCAGCCCCCAGGGAAACAATCAGCCCCAGCATTTT
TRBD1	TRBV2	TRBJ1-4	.	CASSDPDRGNEKLFF	TGTGCCAGCAGTGATCCGGACAGGGGTAATGAAAAACTGTTTTTT
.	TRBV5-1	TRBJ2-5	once	CASSLGQGGETQYF	TGCGCCAGCAGCTTGGGGCAGGGTGGAGAGACCCAGTACTTC
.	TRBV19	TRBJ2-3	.	CASSIRSGTQYF	TGTGCCAGTAGTATCCGCTCGGGAACGCAGTATTTT
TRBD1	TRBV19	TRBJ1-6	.	CASSRNVGQGSSPLHF	TGTGCCAGTAGTAGGAATGTAGGACAGGGGTCTTCACCCCTCCACTTT
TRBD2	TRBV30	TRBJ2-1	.	CACLAGGDNEQFF	TGTGCCTGTTTGGCCGGGGGGGACAATGAGCAGTTCTTC
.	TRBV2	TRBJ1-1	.	CASRVTVNTEAFF	TGTGCCAGCAGAGTGACAGTGAACACTGAAGCTTTCTTT
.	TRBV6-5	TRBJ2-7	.	CASSYAGFSAPYEQYF	TGTGCCAGCAGTTATGCGGGGTTTTCGGCCCCCTACGAGCAGTACTTC
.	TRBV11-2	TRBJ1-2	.	CASSRPRPGNDGYTF	TGTGCCAGCAGCCGCCCCAGACCGGGTAACGATGGCTACACCTTC
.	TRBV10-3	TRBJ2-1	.	CAISESSSPGNSYNEQFF	TGTGCCATCAGTGAGTCGTCCTCCCCGGGTAACTCCTACAATGAGCAGTTCTTC
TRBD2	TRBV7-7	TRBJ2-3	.	CASSRDYSDTQYF	TGTGCTAGCAGCCGGGACTATTCAGATACGCAGTATTTT
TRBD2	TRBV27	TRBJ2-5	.	CASSSGLFKTQYF	TGTGCCAGCAGTTCGGGACTATTCAAGACCCAGTACTTC
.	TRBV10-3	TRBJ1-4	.	CAISPQRRDEKLFF	TGTGCCATCAGCCCCCAACGCAGGGATGAAAAACTGTTTTTT
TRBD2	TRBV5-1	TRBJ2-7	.	CASSPASGGMYEQYF	TGCGCCAGCAGCCCTGCTAGCGGGGGTATGTACGAGCAGTACTTC
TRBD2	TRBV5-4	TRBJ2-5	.	CASSRGLAGSTQETQYF	TGTGCCAGCAGCCGGGGACTAGCGGGGTCGACCCAAGAGACCCAGTACTTC
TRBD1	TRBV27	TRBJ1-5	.	CASSRTGSSNQPQHF	TGTGCCAGCAGTAGGACAGGGTCTAGCAATCAGCCCCAGCATTTT
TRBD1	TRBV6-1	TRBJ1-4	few	CASSATGATNEKLFF	TGTGCCAGCAGTGCCACAGGGGCAACTAATGAAAAACTGTTTTTT
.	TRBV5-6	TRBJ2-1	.	CASSPRGSSYNEQFF	TGTGCCAGCAGCCCCCGGGGGAGCTCCTACAATGAGCAGTTCTTC
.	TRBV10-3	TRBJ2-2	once	CAIRITGSGELFF	TGTGCCATCAGGATTACAGGGTCCGGGGAGCTGTTTTTT
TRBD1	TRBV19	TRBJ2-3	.	CASNPRDRGTDTQYF	TGTGCCTCCAATCCACGGGACAGGGGCACAGATACGCAGTATTTT
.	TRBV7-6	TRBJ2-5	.	CASSSGGLALRETQYF	TGTGCCAGCAGCTCAGGAGGCCTAGCCCTTAGGGAGACCCAGTACTTC
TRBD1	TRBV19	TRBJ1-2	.	CASSLGQGLSYGYTF	TGTGCCAGTTCCCTAGGACAGGGGCTCTCCTATGGCTACACCTTC
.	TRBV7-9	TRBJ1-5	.	CASSLGSLAAQHF	TGTGCCAGCAGCTTAGGGTCCCTTGCGGCCCAGCATTTT
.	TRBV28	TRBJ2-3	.	CASSSPGLAGDTQYF	TGTGCCAGCAGTTCTCCGGGACTGGCAGGGGATACGCAGTATTTT
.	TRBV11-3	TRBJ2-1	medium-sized	CASSLESSSYNEQFF	TGTGCCAGCAGCTTAGAATCCAGCTCCTACAATGAGCAGTTCTTC
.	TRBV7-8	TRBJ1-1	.	CASSLGETPKAFF	TGTGCCAGCAGCTTAGGAGAGACACCGAAAGCTTTCTTC
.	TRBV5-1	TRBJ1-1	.	CASSLGAGGRGNTEAFF	TGCGCCAGCAGCTTGGGCGCGGGGGGCCGGGGGAACACTGAAGCTTTCTTT
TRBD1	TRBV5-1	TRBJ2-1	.	CASLPAGTDSYNEQFF	TGCGCCAGCCTTCCCGCCGGGACAGACTCCTACAATGAGCAGTTCTTC
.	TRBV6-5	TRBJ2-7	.	CASSRDWRGNEQYF	TGTGCCAGCAGCCGGGACTGGCGAGGGAACGAGCAGTACTTC
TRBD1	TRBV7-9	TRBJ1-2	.	CASSLQGESYGYTF	TGTGCCAGCAGCTTACAGGGGGAGAGCTATGGCTACACCTTC
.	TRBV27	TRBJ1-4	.	CASSLGRATNEKLFF	TGTGCCAGCAGTTTAGGCAGGGCTACTAATGAAAAACTGTTTTTT
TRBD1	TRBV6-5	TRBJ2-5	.	CASSRTGLQETQYF	TGTGCCAGCAGTCGGACAGGTTTACAAGAGACCCAGTACTTC
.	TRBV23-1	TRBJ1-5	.	CASSQVWQGPFCSNQPQHF	TGCGCCAGCAGTCAAGTTTGGCAGGGGCCCTTTTGTAGCAATCAGCCCCAGCATTTT
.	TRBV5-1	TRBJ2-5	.	CASSLGSSPKGETQYF	TGCGCCAGCAGCTTGGGGTCCTCCCCGAAGGGGGAGACCCAGTACTTC
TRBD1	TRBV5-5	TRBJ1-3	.	CASSFDRDRISGNTIYF	TGTGCCAGCAGCTTCGATCGGGACAGGATTTCTGGAAACACCATATATTTT
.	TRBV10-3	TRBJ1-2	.	CAISVLRRSRPLENYGYTF	TGTGCCATCAGTGTCTTGAGGCGGTCGAGACCTTTGGAGAACTATGGCTACACCTTC
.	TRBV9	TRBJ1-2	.	CASSVAQDYGYTF	TGTGCCAGCAGCGTAGCCCAGGACTATGGCTACACCTTC
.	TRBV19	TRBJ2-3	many	CASSSGDGYTDTQYF	TGTGCCAGTAGCTCAGGGGACGGATACACAGATACGCAGTATTTT
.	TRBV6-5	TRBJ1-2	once	CASSYSPRIYGYTF	TGTGCCAGCAGTTACTCCCCCAGGATCTATGGCTACACCTTC
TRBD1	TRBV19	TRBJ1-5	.	CASSSYRDRGKPQHF	TGTGCCAGTAGTTCCTACCGGGACAGGGGCAAGCCCCAGCATTTT
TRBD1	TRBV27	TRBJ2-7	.	CASSESGQDLGEQYF	TGTGCCAGCAGTGAGTCGGGACAGGACTTAGGAGAGCAGTACTTC
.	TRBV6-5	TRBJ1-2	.	CATYRGGGGYGYTF	TGTGCCACCTACAGAGGGGGGGGAGGCTATGGCTACACCTTC
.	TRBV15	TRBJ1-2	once	CATSRVSSGYTF	TGTGCCACCAGCAGAGTCTCGTCTGGCTACACCTTC
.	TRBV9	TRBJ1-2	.	CASTRQAYGYTF	TGTGCCAGCACCCGACAGGCCTATGGCTACACCTTC
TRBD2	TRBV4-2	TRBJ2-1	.	CASSQAGAGGAVNEQFF	TGTGCCAGCAGCCAAGCGGGAGCCGGGGGGGCCGTCAATGAGCAGTTCTTC
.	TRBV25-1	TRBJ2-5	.	CASSEYTGQETQYF	TGTGCCAGCAGTGAATACACAGGGCAAGAGACCCAGTACTTC
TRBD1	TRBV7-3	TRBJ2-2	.	CASSLRQGTGELFF	TGTGCCAGCAGCTTAAGACAGGGCACCGGGGAGCTGTTTTTT
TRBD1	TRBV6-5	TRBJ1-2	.	CASSYSPDRGSGYTF	TGTGCCAGCAGTTACTCTCCGGACAGGGGAAGTGGCTACACCTTC
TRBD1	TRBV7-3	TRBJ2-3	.	CASSSGQGTDTQYF	TGTGCCAGCAGCTCTGGACAGGGAACAGATACGCAGTATTTT
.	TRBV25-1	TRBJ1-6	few	CASSLDMGNSPLHF	TGTGCCAGCTCCCTGGACATGGGGAATTCACCCCTCCACTTT
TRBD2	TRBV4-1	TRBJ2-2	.	CASSHPGGNTGELFF	TGCGCCAGCAGCCACCCGGGGGGTAACACCGGGGAGCTGTTTTTT
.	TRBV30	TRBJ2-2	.	CAWSDRTRNTGELFF	TGTGCCTGGAGTGACCGGACACGGAACACCGGGGAGCTGTTTTTT